A single sample is the source of the 25 T cell receptor beta chains below, sequenced in a study of CD8 T cells in Susac syndrome. With random hexamers, about 0.45 to 1 ug RNA was reverse transcribed. A single record per CDR3 protein comes from TCRdb applying MiXCR to the immunoSEQ multiplex PCR reads. The sample lists under 200,000 distinct CDR3 sequences, around 94% seen once, with 0.13% to 0.15% in the top ten. The sequencing input was CD4+ T cells from PBMCs. Source of these receptors: a human donor in good health.

The rearrangement links TRBV29-1 to TRBJ2-3; D is undetermined. The CDR3 is 13 residues long. The germline V gene encodes CDR1 SQVTM and CDR2 ANQGSEA. Trimming pared 5 bases from V and 2 bases from J, leaving 11 bases between. The DNA for the CDR3 is TGCAGCGTTACCGGGCGCTTCACAGATACGCAGTATTTT. Its translation: CSVTGRFTDTQYF.

J is TRBJ2-7 and V is TRBV9, with D tentatively TRBD1 or TRBD2 (6 bases each). Germline CDR1 SGDLS, CDR2 YYNGEE. The V end lost 4 bases, the J end lost 6 bases, and 17 bases lay between the germline ends. CDR3 size: 14 residues. CDR3 bases: TGTGCCAGCAGCCCATGGGACACGGAGGGCGAGCAGTACTTC. It yields the protein CASSPWDTEGEQYF.

The DNA for the CDR3 is TGTGCCAGCAGTTTCCGGACAGTGGACAATGAGCAGTTCTTC. The encoded protein is CASSFRTVDNEQFF. V gene TRBV12-3 or TRBV12-4 combines with J gene TRBJ2-1; D may be TRBD1 (6 bases). Deletions cut 3 bases from V and 5 bases from J, with 11 bases between. The CDR3 contains 14 residues.

This clonotype was counted a single time. V gene TRBV9 combines with J gene TRBJ2-1; the D gene could be TRBD1 or TRBD2 (6 bases each). V dropped 3 bases and J dropped 4 bases, with 17 bases sitting between them. The CDR3 spans 16 residues. From germline, CDR1 is SGDLS and CDR2 YYNGEE. The CDR3 DNA sequence: TGTGCCAGCAGCGAGGGCGCGGGGCAGGGGTACAATGAGCAGTTCTTC. This codes for CASSEGAGQGYNEQFF.

The chain is built from TRBV4-3 and TRBJ1-1; D is possibly TRBD1 (6 bases). CDR1 and CDR2 (germline): LGHNA, YSLEER. The CDR3 spans 15 residues. The germline V and J ends were trimmed by 0 bases and 3 bases, with 11 bases remaining between them. In DNA, the CDR3 is TGCGCCAGCAGCCAAGATCAGGACAGTTACACTGAAGCTTTCTTT. Its translation: CASSQDQDSYTEAFF.

The chain has TRBV11-3 and TRBJ2-5; unclear D gene. Germline CDR1 is SGHNT and CDR2 is YENEEA. The CDR3 is made up of 13 amino acids. V dropped 6 bases and J dropped 1 base, with 9 bases sitting between them. This CDR3 reads CASSRSTQETQYF. The CDR3 coding sequence is TGTGCCAGCAGTCGGTCTACCCAAGAGACCCAGTACTTC.

This chain uses TRBV19 with TRBJ2-2, with a weak D call TRBD2 (6 bases). CDR1 and CDR2 (germline): LNHDA, SQIVND (reference sequence). This CDR3 is built from 14 residues. Trimming left V 5 bases short and J 4 bases short, with 11 bases between. CDR3 nucleotide sequence: TGTGCCAGTAGTTCCGGACTACTCACCGGGGAGCTGTTTTTT. This translates into CASSSGLLTGELFF.

J is TRBJ2-5 and V is TRBV9; 8 bases fit TRBD2. The CDR3 length is 14 residues. CDR1 is SGDLS and CDR2 is YYNGEE in the germline V gene. V gave up 3 bases and J gave up 5 bases; unmatched junction bases: 6. The CDR3, as DNA: TGTGCCAGCAGCGCGCAAGCGGGGGCGGAGACCCAGTACTTC. It specifies CASSAQAGAETQYF.

The V gene is TRBV29-1, the J gene TRBJ1-2, with D uncertain. Per germline, CDR1 SQVTM and CDR2 ANQGSEA. This CDR3 comprises 12 residues. V was pared by 5 bases and J by 7 bases, with 14 bases between. CDR3 amino acids: CSVREDSAGYTF. The CDR3 DNA reads TGCAGCGTTAGGGAGGACTCGGCTGGCTACACCTTC. Drawing the rest from reference TRBV29-1 and TRBJ1-2, the complete variable domain is SAVISQKPSRDICQRGTSLTIQCQVDSQVTMMFWYRQQPGQSLTLIATANQGSEATYESGFVIDKFPISRPNLTFSTLTVSNMSPEDSSIYLCSVREDSAGYTFGSGTRLTVV.

The rearrangement uses TRBV6-1 and TRBJ2-2; D is perhaps TRBD2 (5 bases). CDR1 is MNHNS, CDR2 SASEGT, per germline. Trimming left V 7 bases short and J 5 bases short, with 20 bases between. CDR3 length: 16 residues. CDR3 coding DNA: TGTGCCAGCACGGCCGGACGTACCTCGGGGACCGGGGAGCTGTTTTTT. Protein sequence: CASTAGRTSGTGELFF.

This chain uses TRBV19 with TRBJ1-2, with a weak D call TRBD1 (6 bases). CDR3 length equals 16 residues. CDR1 LNHDA and CDR2 SQIVND come from the germline V gene (reference sequence). V was trimmed by 5 bases and J by 3 bases, leaving 19 bases between them. The CDR3 region has the DNA TGTGCCAGTAGTCGGACCGACAGGACCCTGGACTATGGCTACACCTTC. The encoded protein is CASSRTDRTLDYGYTF.

The chain recombines TRBV12-3 or TRBV12-4 with TRBJ1-2, with a possible D match to TRBD1 (5 bases). Trimming pared 5 bases from V and 4 bases from J, leaving 17 bases between. This CDR3 has 15 residues. The CDR3: CASSPGGETRYGYTF. The CDR3 coding sequence is TGTGCCAGCAGTCCCGGGGGGGAGACACGCTATGGCTACACCTTC.

V and J are TRBV7-3 and TRBJ1-4, with a weak D call TRBD1 (5 bases). This CDR3 has 14 amino acids. Germline V CDR1 and CDR2: SGHTA, FQGTGA. Trimming removed 6 bases from V and 2 bases from J, with 10 bases in between. In DNA form, the CDR3 reads TGTGCCAGCAGGCGTCGACAGACTAATGAAAAACTGTTTTTT. Translated, it gives CASRRRQTNEKLFF.

V and J are TRBV9 and TRBJ1-5; D remains unclear. Germline V CDR1 and CDR2: SGDLS, YYNGEE. V lost 1 base and J 5 bases, leaving 22 bases between the germline ends. This CDR3 contains 18 residues. The CDR3: CASSVHKSLRPGYQPQHF. DNA of the CDR3: TGTGCCAGCAGCGTACATAAAAGCCTACGCCCAGGTTATCAGCCCCAGCATTTT. The full variable domain, rest sourced from reference TRBV9 and TRBJ1-5, is DSGVTQTPKHLITATGQRVTLRCSPRSGDLSVYWYQQSLDQGLQFLIQYYNGEERAKGNILERFSAQQFPDLHSELNLSSLELGDSALYFCASSVHKSLRPGYQPQHFGDGTRLSIL.

The rearrangement links TRBV20-1 to TRBJ1-5, with D maybe TRBD1 (6 bases). Germline V gene data show CDR1 as DFQATT and CDR2 as SNEGSKA (reference sequence). V was cut by 2 bases and J by 2 bases, with 13 bases left in between. The length of the CDR3 is 15 residues. CDR3 in DNA: TGCAGTGCTAGACTCGGGGCAGGGGGCAATCAGCCCCAGCATTTT. Translating gives CSARLGAGGNQPQHF.

V usage is TRBV4-2 and J usage is TRBJ1-1, with TRBD1 matching over 7 bases. Germline assignment: CDR1 LGHNA and CDR2 YNFKEQ. J lost 1 base, V lost 3 bases, and 5 bases had no gene match. The CDR3 has 15 amino acids. The CDR3 sequence: CASSQPRGTNTEAFF. The CDR3 nucleotides read TGTGCCAGCAGCCAGCCCAGGGGGACGAACACTGAAGCTTTCTTT.

The rearrangement links TRBV4-3 to TRBJ2-3, with D possibly matching TRBD2 (6 bases). The CDR3 loop spans 16 amino acids. Germline V gene sequence: CDR1 LGHNA, CDR2 YSLEER. Trimming cost V 4 bases and J 0 bases, with 14 bases left between them. The CDR3, as DNA: TGCGCCAGCAGCCGATGGACTACCTCTAGCACAGATACGCAGTATTTT. Translating it yields CASSRWTTSSTDTQYF.

CDR3 region: CSATRGGSSGELFF. CDR3 in DNA: TGCAGTGCTACCCGGGGGGGATCCAGCGGGGAGCTGTTTTTT. J is TRBJ2-2 and V is TRBV20-1, with 8 positions matching TRBD2. V lost 4 bases and J lost 7; bases outside the gene matches: 8. Germline V gene data show CDR1 as DFQATT and CDR2 as SNEGSKA (reference sequence). The length of the CDR3 is 14 residues.

The CDR3 loop reads CASSLLGVNSNTEAFF. CDR3 nucleotides: TGTGCCAGCAGCTTGCTGGGCGTTAATTCGAACACTGAAGCTTTCTTT. The rearrangement joins TRBV5-6 to TRBJ1-1; D gene uncertain. The CDR3 has 16 amino acids. Germline-derived CDR1 and CDR2 are SGHDT and YYEEEE. V was pared by 1 base and J by 1 base, with 14 bases between.

CDR3 in amino acids: CASSVRGGSEQYF. The CDR3 DNA reads as TGTGCCAGCAGTGTAAGGGGCGGGAGCGAGCAGTACTTC. The rearrangement joins TRBV6-6 to TRBJ2-7; the match to TRBD2 covers 7 bases. This CDR3 is 13 amino acids long. Trimming took 5 bases from V and 6 from J; bases not matched to a gene: 7. The germline V gene encodes CDR1 MNHNY and CDR2 SVGAGI (reference sequence).

J is TRBJ1-3 and V is TRBV12-3 or TRBV12-4; D unclear. This CDR3 has 15 amino acids. V was trimmed by 6 bases and J by 1 base, leaving 13 bases between them. The DNA of the CDR3 is TGTGCCAGCAGGGACGGCGCAGGTTCTGGAAACACCATATATTTT. Its translation is CASRDGAGSGNTIYF.

V gene TRBV29-1 combines with J gene TRBJ2-3; D is uncertain. Germline CDR1 reads SQVTM; CDR2 reads ANQGSEA. The CDR3 consists of 12 residues. Between the trimmed V and J ends, which lost 7 bases and 6 bases, there was a span of 14 bases. This CDR3 reads CSAGPGPDTQYF. The CDR3 region has the DNA TGCAGCGCCGGACCCGGCCCCGATACGCAGTATTTT.

This chain uses TRBV15 with TRBJ2-5; the match to TRBD2 covers 10 bases. CDR3 length: 17 residues. The V and J ends lost 0 bases and 1 base, in that order; junction bases with no gene match: 5. Germline V gene sequence: CDR1 LNHNV, CDR2 YYDKDF (reference sequence). This chain's CDR3 is CATSRDVPSGGQETQYF. CDR3 nucleotide sequence: TGTGCCACCAGCAGAGATGTCCCTAGCGGGGGCCAAGAGACCCAGTACTTC.

This clonotype occurred a few times. The chain combines TRBV6-2 or TRBV6-3 with TRBJ2-1; a weak D match, TRBD1 (6 bases). The CDR3 sequence is 14 residues long. The ends were cut back, 5 bases at V and 5 bases at J, with 13 bases in the middle. CDR1 is MNHEY, CDR2 SVGEGT, per germline. The CDR3 region is CASSRGTPNNEQFF. In DNA, the CDR3 is TGTGCCAGCAGTCGTGGGACACCCAACAATGAGCAGTTCTTC.

This rearrangement joins TRBV20-1 to TRBJ2-1; 8 positions match TRBD2. Germline V gene data show CDR1 as DFQATT and CDR2 as SNEGSKA (reference sequence). The CDR3 totals 14 residues. Trimming took 6 bases from V and 8 from J; bases not matched to a gene: 12. Here the CDR3 DNA reads TGCAGTGCGGTTCCCGGGGGGGGATGGGATGAGCAGTTCTTC. This translates into CSAVPGGGWDEQFF.